The 15 T cell receptor beta chains below come from one sample, sequenced in a study of cytomegalovirus exposure and HLA in healthy donors. The PCR had 60 Vbeta and 13 Jbeta primers. Libraries were prepared by immunoSEQ multiplex PCR; TCRdb keeps only in-frame clonotypes and omits some of them. The sample has 100,000 to 150,000 clones, roughly three quarters seen once. What was sequenced was PBMCs. These receptors all stem from a woman younger than 35 in good health and CMV-seronegative.

The chain is built from TRBV19 and TRBJ2-3; tentative D call: TRBD1 (6 bases). Germline V gene lookup returns CDR1 LNHDA and CDR2 SQIVND (reference sequence). The CDR3 runs to 16 residues. Trimming stripped 1 base from V and 1 base from J, with 12 bases between. Here the CDR3 DNA reads TGTGCCAGTAGTATAGGGACAGCTGGCGGCACAGATACGCAGTATTTT. Amino acid sequence: CASSIGTAGGTDTQYF.

The chain is built from TRBV7-7 and TRBJ1-1; no reliable D call. The germline gives CDR1 SSHAT, CDR2 FNYEAQ (reference sequence). V gave up 2 bases and J gave up 1 base, with 8 bases separating them. This CDR3 has 14 residues. This CDR3 reads CASSLRRGNTEAFF. Written as DNA, the CDR3 is TGTGCCAGCAGCTTACGGCGGGGGAACACTGAAGCTTTCTTT.

This clone was seen just once. This rearrangement joins TRBV11-2 to TRBJ2-1, with TRBD2 matching over 7 bases. This CDR3 spans 15 amino acids. Germline assignment: CDR1 SGHAT and CDR2 FQNNGV. V dropped 11 bases and J dropped 2; count of bases not matched to a gene: 12. The chain's CDR3 is CASLSPSGAYNEQFF. The CDR3 DNA is TGTGCCTCACTAAGCCCCAGCGGGGCCTACAATGAGCAGTTCTTC. The entire variable domain, with the rest obtained from reference TRBV11-2 and TRBJ2-1, is as follows: EAGVAQSPRYKIIEKRQSVAFWCNPISGHATLYWYQQILGQGPKLLIQFQNNGVVDDSQLPKDRFSAERLKGVDSTLKIQPAKLEDSAVYLCASLSPSGAYNEQFFGPGTRLTVL.

The chain joins TRBV19 to TRBJ2-1; the match to TRBD1 covers 7 bases. From germline, CDR1 is LNHDA and CDR2 SQIVND (reference sequence). The CDR3 extends over 13 amino acids. V was clipped by 8 bases and J by 9 bases; unmatched bases: 10. For the CDR3, the DNA is TGTGCCAGTGCGGACAGGCTCCAGGGTGAGCAGTTCTTC. It yields the protein CASADRLQGEQFF.

The rearrangement joins TRBV18 to TRBJ2-1; TRBD2 aligns across 13 bases. Germline lookup yields CDR1 KGHSH and CDR2 LQKENI. This CDR3 is 15 amino acids long. V lost 6 bases to trimming and J lost 9 bases; unmatched junction nucleotides: 8. The DNA for the CDR3 is TGTGCCAGCTCTCTAGGACTAGCGGGAGTCGGTGAGCAGTTCTTC. It translates to CASSLGLAGVGEQFF.

The V call is TRBV29-1, the J call TRBJ2-7; 7 positions agree with TRBD1. CDR3 length: 12 residues. Germline CDR1 SQVTM, CDR2 ANQGSEA. Trimming removed 7 bases from V and 6 bases from J; junction bases left unmatched: 9. The CDR3 DNA sequence: TGCAGCGCCACCCGGACAGGTAGCGAGCAGTACTTC. It translates to CSATRTGSEQYF.

The J gene is TRBJ2-7, the V gene TRBV11-2; the match to TRBD2 covers 7 bases. The CDR3 extends over 14 amino acids. V gave up 6 bases and J gave up 7 bases; unmatched junction bases: 12. From germline, CDR1 is SGHAT and CDR2 FQNNGV. The CDR3 region is CASSSGREPREQYF. The CDR3, as DNA: TGTGCCAGCAGTTCGGGGCGGGAGCCTCGGGAGCAGTACTTC.

The gene calls are TRBV27 and TRBJ1-5; 7 bases agree with TRBD1. The trim removed 6 bases at V and 0 bases at J, leaving 5 bases unmatched. CDR1 and CDR2 (germline): MNHEY, SMNVEV (reference sequence). The length of the CDR3 is 15 residues. CDR3 protein: CASRYGTASNQPQHF. CDR3 nucleotide sequence: TGTGCCAGCAGGTATGGGACAGCTAGCAATCAGCCCCAGCATTTT.

The CDR3 bases are TGCGCCAGCAGCTCCGCAGGTAATGAGCAGTTCTTC. Residues: CASSSAGNEQFF. The gene calls are TRBV5-1 and TRBJ2-1; D remains unclear. CDR1 and CDR2 from the germline V gene are SGHRS and YFSETQ. There are 12 residues in the CDR3. The V end was cut by 3 bases, the J end by 7 bases, with 8 bases between.

The chain employs TRBV10-3 and TRBJ2-5, with a tentative D call TRBD1 (7 bases). Trimming left V 6 bases short and J 4 bases short, with 15 bases between. Germline V gene data show CDR1 as ENHRY and CDR2 as SYGVKD. The CDR3 loop spans 14 amino acids. CDR3 in amino acids: CAIREGAGGETQYF. The CDR3 DNA follows: TGTGCCATCAGGGAGGGGGCAGGGGGAGAGACCCAGTACTTC.

The rearrangement uses TRBV10-3 and TRBJ1-1; 8 bases line up with TRBD1. The CDR3 has 19 amino acids. CDR1 is ENHRY, CDR2 SYGVKD, per germline. J was trimmed by 3 bases and V by 2 bases; bases with no gene match: 17. CDR3 residues: CAISEPHDRGRQSDTEAFF. DNA of the CDR3: TGTGCCATCAGTGAGCCGCACGACAGGGGTCGGCAGTCGGACACTGAAGCTTTCTTT.

This rearrangement joins TRBV6-5 to TRBJ1-2; a possible D gene is TRBD1 (6 bases). CDR1 is MNHEY, CDR2 SVGAGI, per germline. V was shortened by 4 bases and J by 4 bases, with 16 bases between the two germline ends. CDR3 length: 15 amino acids. The CDR3 nucleotides read TGTGCCAGCAGTTTTACAGGGAACCCCAGCTATGGCTACACCTTC. Translation: CASSFTGNPSYGYTF.

The chain employs TRBV30 and TRBJ1-2; TRBD1 matches at 7 bases. Trimming removed 4 bases from V and 4 bases from J; junction bases left unmatched: 9. This CDR3 has 14 residues. The germline gives CDR1 GTSNPN, CDR2 SVGIG (reference sequence). This CDR3 reads CAWNRGNRGYGYTF. The CDR3 region has the DNA TGTGCCTGGAACAGGGGAAACAGGGGCTATGGCTACACCTTC.

This clone has more than one count but fewer than ten. The chain links TRBV6-1 to TRBJ1-5, with 10 bases lining up with TRBD1. The CDR3 sequence is 14 residues long. V was pared by 5 bases and J by 7 bases, with 5 bases of the junction left unmatched. Germline-derived CDR1 and CDR2 are MNHNS and SASEGT. Written as DNA, the CDR3 is TGTGCCAGCAGTAAAGACAGGGGGCGACAGCCCCAGCATTTT. The encoded protein is CASSKDRGRQPQHF.

The chain combines TRBV2 with TRBJ1-5, with D uncertain. The CDR3 has 14 amino acids. Germline lookup yields CDR1 SNHLY and CDR2 FYNNEI. Trimming removed 8 bases at V and 3 bases at J, with 14 bases between. Here the CDR3 DNA reads TGTGCCAGCCAGCTGGGAGGGTCCAATCAGCCCCAGCATTTT. It translates to CASQLGGSNQPQHF. The whole variable domain, filled in from reference TRBV2 and TRBJ1-5, reads EPEVTQTPSHQVTQMGQEVILRCVPISNHLYFYWYRQILGQKVEFLVSFYNNEISEKSEIFDDQFSVERPDGSNFTLKIRSTKLEDSAMYFCASQLGGSNQPQHFGDGTRLSIL.